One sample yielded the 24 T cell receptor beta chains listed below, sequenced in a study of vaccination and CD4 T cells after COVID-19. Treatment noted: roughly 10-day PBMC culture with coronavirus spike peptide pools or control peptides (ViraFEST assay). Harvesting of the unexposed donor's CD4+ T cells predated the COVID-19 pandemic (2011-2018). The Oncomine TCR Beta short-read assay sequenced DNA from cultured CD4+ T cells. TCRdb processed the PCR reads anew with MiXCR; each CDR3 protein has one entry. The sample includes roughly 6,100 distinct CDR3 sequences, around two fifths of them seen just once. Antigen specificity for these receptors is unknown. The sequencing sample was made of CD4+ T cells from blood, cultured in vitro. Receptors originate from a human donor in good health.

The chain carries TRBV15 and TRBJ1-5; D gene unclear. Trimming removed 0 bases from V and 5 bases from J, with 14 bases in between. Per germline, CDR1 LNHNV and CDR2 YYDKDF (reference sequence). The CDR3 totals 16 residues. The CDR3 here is CATSRDDPALHQPQHF. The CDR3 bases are TGTGCCACCAGCAGAGACGACCCGGCGCTTCATCAGCCCCAGCATTTT.

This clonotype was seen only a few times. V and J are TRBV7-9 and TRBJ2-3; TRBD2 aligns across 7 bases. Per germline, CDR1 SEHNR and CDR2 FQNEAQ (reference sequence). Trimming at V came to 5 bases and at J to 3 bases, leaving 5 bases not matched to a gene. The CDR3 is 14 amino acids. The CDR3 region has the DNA TGTGCCAGCAGCCTCCGGACTAGTACAGATACGCAGTATTTT. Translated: CASSLRTSTDTQYF.

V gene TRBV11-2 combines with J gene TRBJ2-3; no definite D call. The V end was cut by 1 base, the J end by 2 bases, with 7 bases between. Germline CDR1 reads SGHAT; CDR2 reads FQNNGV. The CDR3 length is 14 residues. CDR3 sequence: CASSLGSITDTQYF. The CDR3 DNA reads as TGTGCCAGCAGCTTAGGCTCCATCACAGATACGCAGTATTTT.

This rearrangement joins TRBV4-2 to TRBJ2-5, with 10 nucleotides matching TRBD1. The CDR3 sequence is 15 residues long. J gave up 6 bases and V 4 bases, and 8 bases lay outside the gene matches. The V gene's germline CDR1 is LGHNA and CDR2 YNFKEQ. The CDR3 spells CASSPGTGDLKTQYF. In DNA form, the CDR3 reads TGTGCCAGCAGCCCCGGGACAGGGGATTTGAAGACCCAGTACTTC.

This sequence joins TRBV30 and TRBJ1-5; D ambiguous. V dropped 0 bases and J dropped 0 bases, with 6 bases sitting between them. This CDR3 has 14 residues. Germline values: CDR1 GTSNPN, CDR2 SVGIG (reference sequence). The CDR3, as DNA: TGTGCCTGGAGTGTACGAGATAGCAATCAGCCCCAGCATTTT. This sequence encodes CAWSVRDSNQPQHF.

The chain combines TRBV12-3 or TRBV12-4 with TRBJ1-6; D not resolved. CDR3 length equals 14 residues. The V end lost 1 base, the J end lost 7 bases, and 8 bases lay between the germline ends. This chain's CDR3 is CASSLGTANSPLHF. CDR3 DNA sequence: TGTGCCAGCAGTTTAGGGACCGCAAATTCACCCCTCCACTTT.

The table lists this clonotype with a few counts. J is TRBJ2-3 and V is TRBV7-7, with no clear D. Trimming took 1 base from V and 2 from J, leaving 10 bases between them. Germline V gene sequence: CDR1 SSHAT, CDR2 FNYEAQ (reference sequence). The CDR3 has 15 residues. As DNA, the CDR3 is TGTGCCAGCAGCTTAGGGCAGATCCCCACAGATACGCAGTATTTT. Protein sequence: CASSLGQIPTDTQYF.

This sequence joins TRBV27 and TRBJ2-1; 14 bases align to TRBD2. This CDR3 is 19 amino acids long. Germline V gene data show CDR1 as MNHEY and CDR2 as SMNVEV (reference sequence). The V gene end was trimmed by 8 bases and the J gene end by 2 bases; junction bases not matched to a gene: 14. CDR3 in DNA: TGTGCCAGCTGCAGCCCCGGGACTAGCGGGGGACTCACCTACAATGAGCAGTTCTTC. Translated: CASCSPGTSGGLTYNEQFF.

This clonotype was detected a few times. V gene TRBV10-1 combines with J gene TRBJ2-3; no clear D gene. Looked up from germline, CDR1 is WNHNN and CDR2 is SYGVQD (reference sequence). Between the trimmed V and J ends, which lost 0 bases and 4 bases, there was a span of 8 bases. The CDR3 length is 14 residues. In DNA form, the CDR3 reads TGCGCCAGCAGTGAGTCGCCCGGCTCAGATACGCAGTATTTT. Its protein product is CASSESPGSDTQYF.

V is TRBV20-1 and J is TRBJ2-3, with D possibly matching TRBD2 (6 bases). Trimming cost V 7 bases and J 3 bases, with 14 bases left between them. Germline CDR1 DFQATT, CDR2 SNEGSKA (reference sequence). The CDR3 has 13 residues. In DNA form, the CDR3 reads TGCAGTGTGGAGTCCAGCGGGACAGATACGCAGTATTTT. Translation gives CSVESSGTDTQYF.

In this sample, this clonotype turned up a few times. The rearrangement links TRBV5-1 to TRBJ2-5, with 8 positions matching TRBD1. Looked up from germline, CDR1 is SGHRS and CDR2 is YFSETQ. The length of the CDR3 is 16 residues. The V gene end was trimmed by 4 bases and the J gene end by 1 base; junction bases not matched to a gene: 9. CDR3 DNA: TGCGCCAGCAGCCCATTAATAGGACAGGGCCAAGAGACCCAGTACTTC. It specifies CASSPLIGQGQETQYF. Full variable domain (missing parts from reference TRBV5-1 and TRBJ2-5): KAGVTQTPRYLIKTRGQQVTLSCSPISGHRSVSWYQQTPGQGLQFLFEYFSETQRNKGNFPGRFSGRQFSNSRSEMNVSTLELGDSALYLCASSPLIGQGQETQYFGPGTRLLVL.

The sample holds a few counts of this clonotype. CDR3 in amino acids: CASSLGTEYGYTF. The CDR3 DNA is TGTGCCAGCAGCCTAGGGACTGAGTATGGCTACACCTTC. The V and J genes are TRBV7-9 and TRBJ1-2, with a tentative D call TRBD1 (5 bases). Germline V lookup: CDR1 SEHNR, CDR2 FQNEAQ (reference sequence). The length of the CDR3 is 13 residues. Between the trimmed V and J ends, which lost 5 bases and 5 bases, there was a span of 12 bases.

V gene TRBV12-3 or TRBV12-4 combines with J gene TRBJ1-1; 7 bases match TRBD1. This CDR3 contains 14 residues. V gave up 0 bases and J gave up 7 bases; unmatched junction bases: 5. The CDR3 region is CASSLAQGRNEAFF. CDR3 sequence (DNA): TGTGCCAGCAGTTTAGCACAGGGGAGGAATGAAGCTTTCTTT.

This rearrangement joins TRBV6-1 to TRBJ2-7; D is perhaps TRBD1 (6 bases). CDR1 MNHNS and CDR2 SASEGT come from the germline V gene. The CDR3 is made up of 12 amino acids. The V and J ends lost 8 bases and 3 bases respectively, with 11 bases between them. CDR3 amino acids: CASDRINYEQYF. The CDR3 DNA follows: TGTGCCAGCGACAGGATCAACTACGAGCAGTACTTC.

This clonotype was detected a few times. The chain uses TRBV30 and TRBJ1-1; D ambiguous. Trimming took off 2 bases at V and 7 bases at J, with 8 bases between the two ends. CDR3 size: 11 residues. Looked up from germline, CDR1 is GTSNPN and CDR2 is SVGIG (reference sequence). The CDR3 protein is CAWSSGSEAFF. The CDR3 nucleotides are TGTGCCTGGAGTTCTGGGAGTGAAGCTTTCTTT.

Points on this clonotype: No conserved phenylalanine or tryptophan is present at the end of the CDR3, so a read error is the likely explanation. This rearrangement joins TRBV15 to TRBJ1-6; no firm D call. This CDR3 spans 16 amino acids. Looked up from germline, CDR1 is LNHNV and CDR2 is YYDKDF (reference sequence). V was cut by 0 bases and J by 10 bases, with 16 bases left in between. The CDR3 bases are TGTGCCACCAGCAGAGATCCGGTCCTGCTGAGGTCACCCCTCCACTCT. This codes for CATSRDPVLLRSPLHS.

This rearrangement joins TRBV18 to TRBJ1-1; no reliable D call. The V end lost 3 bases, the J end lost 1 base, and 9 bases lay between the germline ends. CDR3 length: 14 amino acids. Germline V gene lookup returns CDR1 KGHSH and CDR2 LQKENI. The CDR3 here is CASSPEGKNTEAFF. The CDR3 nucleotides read TGTGCCAGCTCACCGGAAGGAAAGAACACTGAAGCTTTCTTT.

The CDR3 coding sequence is TGTGCCAGCAGTTTAAGGGACAGGGGGCCCTTCAATCAGCCCCAGCATTTT. Its translation: CASSLRDRGPFNQPQHF. V gene TRBV12-3 or TRBV12-4 combines with J gene TRBJ1-5, with 12 bases fitting TRBD1. The J segment lost 3 bases and the V segment lost 2 bases, leaving 5 bases of the junction unmatched. This CDR3 region has 17 residues.

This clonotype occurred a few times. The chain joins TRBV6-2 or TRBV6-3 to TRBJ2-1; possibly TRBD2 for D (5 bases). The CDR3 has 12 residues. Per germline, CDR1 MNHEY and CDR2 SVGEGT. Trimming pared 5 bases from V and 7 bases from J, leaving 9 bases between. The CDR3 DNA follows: TGTGCCAGCAGTCCACCGGGGAATGAGCAGTTCTTC. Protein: CASSPPGNEQFF.

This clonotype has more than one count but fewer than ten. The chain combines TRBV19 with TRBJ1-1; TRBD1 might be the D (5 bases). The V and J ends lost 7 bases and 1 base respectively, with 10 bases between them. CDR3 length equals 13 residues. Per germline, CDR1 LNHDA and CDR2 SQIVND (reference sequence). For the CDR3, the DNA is TGTGCCAGTATGGGCGGACAGAACACTGAAGCTTTCTTT. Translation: CASMGGQNTEAFF.

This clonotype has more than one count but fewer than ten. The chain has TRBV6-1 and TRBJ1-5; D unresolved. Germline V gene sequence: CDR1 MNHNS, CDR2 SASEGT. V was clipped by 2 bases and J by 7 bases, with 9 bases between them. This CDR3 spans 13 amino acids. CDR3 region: CASSERDVQPQHF. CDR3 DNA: TGTGCCAGCAGTGAAAGGGATGTCCAGCCCCAGCATTTT.

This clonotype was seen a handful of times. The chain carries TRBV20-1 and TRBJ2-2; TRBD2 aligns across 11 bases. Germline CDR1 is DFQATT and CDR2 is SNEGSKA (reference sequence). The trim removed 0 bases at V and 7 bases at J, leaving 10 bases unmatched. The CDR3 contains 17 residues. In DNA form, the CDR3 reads TGCAGTGCTAGAGATCCTAGCGGGGGGTCCCGGGGCGGGGAGCTGTTTTTT. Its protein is CSARDPSGGSRGGELFF.

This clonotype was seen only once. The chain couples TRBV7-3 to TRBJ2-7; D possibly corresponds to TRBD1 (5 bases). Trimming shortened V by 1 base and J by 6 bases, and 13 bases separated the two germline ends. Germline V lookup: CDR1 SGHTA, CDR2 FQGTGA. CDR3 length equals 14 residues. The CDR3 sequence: CASSLKAGAAEQYF. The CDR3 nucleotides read TGTGCCAGCAGCTTAAAGGCTGGGGCAGCCGAGCAGTACTTC.

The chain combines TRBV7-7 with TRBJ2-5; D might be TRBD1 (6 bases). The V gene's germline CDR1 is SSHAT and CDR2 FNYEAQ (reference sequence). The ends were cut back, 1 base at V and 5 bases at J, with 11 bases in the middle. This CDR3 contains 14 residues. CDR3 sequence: CASSLDGTWETQYF. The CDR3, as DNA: TGTGCCAGCAGCTTAGATGGGACATGGGAGACCCAGTACTTC.